The 27 T cell receptor beta chains in this list originate from one sample, sequenced in a study of blood T cell repertoires in COVID-19. TCRdb keeps only in-frame clones here, not all; method: immunoSEQ multiplex PCR. The sample lists about 140,000 clones; roughly 83% were seen once. The sample taken for sequencing was PBMCs or T cells enriched from blood (not recorded which). The receptors originated from a man aged 40-50 years with acute COVID-19.

The chain couples TRBV27 to TRBJ2-3; possibly TRBD2 for D (6 bases). Trimming pared 5 bases from V and 6 bases from J, leaving 9 bases between. In germline, CDR1 is MNHEY, CDR2 SMNVEV (reference sequence). The CDR3 length is 12 residues. CDR3 in DNA: TGTGCCAGCAGTCTGGCGGGGGATACGCAGTATTTT. Translated: CASSLAGDTQYF.

The chain uses TRBV4-3 and TRBJ2-1, with 7 bases identical to TRBD2. This CDR3 region has 14 residues. Germline lookup yields CDR1 LGHNA and CDR2 YSLEER. V shed 3 bases and J 4 bases; nucleotides not matched to a gene: 3. The CDR3 nucleotides read TGCGCCAGCAGCCATAGCGGGCCATACAATGAGCAGTTCTTC. Translated, it gives CASSHSGPYNEQFF.

This clone was found once. This chain links TRBV4-1 with TRBJ2-7; the D is unclear. Trimming stripped 0 bases from V and 3 bases from J, with 12 bases between. The V gene's germline CDR1 is MGHRA and CDR2 YSYEKL. The length of the CDR3 is 15 residues. CDR3 nucleotide sequence: TGCGCCAGCAGCCAAGACAGGATACAACTCTACGAGCAGTACTTC. It yields the protein CASSQDRIQLYEQYF.

The CDR3 bases are TGCGCCAGCAGTTGGGAAAGGACAGGGGTCTACGAGCAGTACTTC. It yields the protein CASSWERTGVYEQYF. V is TRBV4-3 and J is TRBJ2-7; 9 positions agree with TRBD1. Unmatched junction bases numbered 9, after V lost 6 bases and J lost 3 bases. Germline assignment: CDR1 LGHNA and CDR2 YSLEER. The CDR3 is made up of 15 amino acids.

In this sample, this clone turned up once. The genes are TRBV29-1 and TRBJ2-3; 8 nucleotides line up with TRBD2. Germline assignment: CDR1 SQVTM and CDR2 ANQGSEA. The length of the CDR3 is 14 residues. V dropped 4 bases and J dropped 0; count of bases not matched to a gene: 3. The CDR3 sequence: CSVVAGTSTDTQYF. The CDR3, as DNA: TGCAGCGTTGTAGCGGGAACTAGCACAGATACGCAGTATTTT.

The V gene is TRBV7-9, the J gene TRBJ1-1, with unresolved D. The CDR3 sequence is 13 residues long. Trimming removed 5 bases from V and 1 base from J, with 8 bases in between. Germline CDR1 reads SEHNR; CDR2 reads FQNEAQ (reference sequence). The CDR3 DNA is TGTGCCAGCAGCCTAAGAGAGAACACTGAAGCTTTCTTT. Translating it yields CASSLRENTEAFF.

The chain carries TRBV28 and TRBJ2-1; 10 nucleotides match TRBD2. This CDR3 has 14 residues. V was pared by 7 bases and J by 1 base, with 1 base of the junction left unmatched. Germline lookup yields CDR1 MDHEN and CDR2 SYDVKM. Written as DNA, the CDR3 is TGTGCCAGCATAGCGGGGGGTTCCTACAATGAGCAGTTCTTC. Amino acid sequence: CASIAGGSYNEQFF.

This chain links TRBV9 with TRBJ2-1, with a tentative D call TRBD1 (6 bases). Germline lookup yields CDR1 SGDLS and CDR2 YYNGEE. The V gene lost 3 bases and the J gene lost 4 bases, with 11 bases spanning the gap. The CDR3 runs to 14 residues. The chain's CDR3 is CASSAGTKYNEQFF. The CDR3 nucleotides are TGTGCCAGCAGCGCCGGGACAAAGTACAATGAGCAGTTCTTC.

This chain uses TRBV4-3 with TRBJ2-3; 11 nucleotides align to TRBD2. The trim removed 0 bases at V and 5 bases at J, leaving 7 bases unmatched. The length of the CDR3 is 17 residues. Germline CDR1 LGHNA, CDR2 YSLEER. This CDR3 reads CASSQELAGGVGDTQYF. CDR3 nucleotides: TGCGCCAGCAGCCAAGAGCTAGCGGGAGGCGTAGGAGATACGCAGTATTTT.

The rearrangement uses TRBV6-6 and TRBJ1-5; TRBD1 is a possible D gene (5 bases). The CDR3 has 15 amino acids. The V gene lost 5 bases and the J gene lost 6 bases, with 17 bases spanning the gap. Germline CDR1 MNHNY, CDR2 SVGAGI (reference sequence). The DNA for the CDR3 is TGTGCCAGCAGTGCCACCCTGGGGGGTGGTCAGCCCCAGCATTTT. It translates to CASSATLGGGQPQHF.

The chain employs TRBV7-9 and TRBJ2-1, with D possibly being TRBD2 (6 bases). Germline values: CDR1 SEHNR, CDR2 FQNEAQ (reference sequence). The CDR3 covers 15 residues. V was clipped by 4 bases and J by 8 bases, with 18 bases between them. The CDR3 reads CASSSRLEKVDEQFF. The CDR3 DNA reads as TGTGCCAGCAGCTCCAGACTAGAGAAGGTTGATGAGCAGTTCTTC.

The CDR3 loop is CASSQEVAGGPGDEQYF. In nucleotides, the CDR3 is TGCGCCAGCAGCCAAGAGGTGGCGGGGGGGCCAGGGGACGAGCAGTACTTC. The chain employs TRBV4-1 and TRBJ2-7, with TRBD2 matching 9 bases. Germline assignment: CDR1 MGHRA and CDR2 YSYEKL. The CDR3 consists of 17 residues. Unmatched junction bases numbered 11, after V lost 0 bases and J lost 5 bases.

A few counts support this clone. This chain connects TRBV2 to TRBJ1-1; D not resolved. The length of the CDR3 is 15 residues. Trimming took 4 bases from V and 0 from J, leaving 12 bases between them. The germline V gene encodes CDR1 SNHLY and CDR2 FYNNEI. Here the CDR3 reads CASSVRGPLNTEAFF. The CDR3 DNA reads as TGTGCCAGCAGTGTCCGAGGGCCCCTGAACACTGAAGCTTTCTTT.

This chain connects TRBV28 to TRBJ1-2; maybe TRBD1 (6 bases). Germline assignment: CDR1 MDHEN and CDR2 SYDVKM. The CDR3 runs to 14 residues. Trimming removed 6 bases from V and 3 bases from J, with 14 bases in between. The CDR3 reads CASSSGGAYYGYTF. The CDR3 DNA follows: TGTGCCAGCAGCTCCGGGGGGGCCTACTATGGCTACACCTTC.

V is TRBV28 and J is TRBJ2-1, with TRBD2 identical over 11 bases. This CDR3 has 14 amino acids. Germline assignment: CDR1 MDHEN and CDR2 SYDVKM. Trimming cost V 5 bases and J 8 bases; bases outside gene matches: 5. The CDR3 sequence is CASSVGTSGHEQFF. Here the CDR3 DNA reads TGTGCCAGCAGTGTCGGGACTAGCGGCCATGAGCAGTTCTTC.

The J gene is TRBJ2-1, the V gene TRBV6-2 or TRBV6-3, with 11 positions matching TRBD1. This CDR3 comprises 12 residues. The J segment lost 15 bases and the V segment lost 2 bases, leaving 3 bases of the junction unmatched. Germline V gives CDR1 MNHEY, CDR2 SVGEGT. CDR3 sequence reads: CASSYIGQGAFF. In nucleotides, the CDR3 is TGTGCCAGCAGTTACATAGGACAGGGGGCGTTCTTC.

The chain has TRBV4-2 and TRBJ2-3; 10 positions match TRBD2. J was trimmed by 0 bases and V by 3 bases; bases with no gene match: 9. Germline V gene data show CDR1 as LGHNA and CDR2 as YNFKEQ. The CDR3 runs to 18 residues. CDR3 region: CASSQLASGGASTDTQYF. The DNA of the CDR3 is TGTGCCAGCAGCCAGCTCGCTAGCGGGGGTGCTAGCACAGATACGCAGTATTTT.

This rearrangement joins TRBV5-1 to TRBJ2-2, with D possibly being TRBD1 (7 bases). This CDR3 is 14 amino acids long. Germline CDR1 and CDR2: SGHRS and YFSETQ. Trimming removed 7 bases from V and 7 bases from J, with 17 bases in between. Written as DNA, the CDR3 is TGCGCCAGCTCCTTGGAGGGGGCGGTCGGGGAGCTGTTTTTT. Residues: CASSLEGAVGELFF.

V usage is TRBV19 and J usage is TRBJ1-6; D call uncertain. The V end lost 7 bases, the J end lost 9 bases, and 16 bases lay between the germline ends. Germline CDR1 is LNHDA and CDR2 is SQIVND (reference sequence). This CDR3 has 14 residues. The CDR3 sequence: CASTKRRVGSPLHF. CDR3 coding DNA: TGTGCCAGTACCAAGAGGCGGGTTGGTTCACCCCTCCACTTT.

The chain employs TRBV2 and TRBJ1-4; TRBD1 agrees at 12 bases. Germline CDR1 SNHLY, CDR2 FYNNEI. With V trimmed by 7 bases and J by 0 bases, 12 bases remained unmatched. This CDR3 is built from 19 residues. CDR3 protein: CASKLGQGAYRTTNEKLFF. DNA of the CDR3: TGTGCCAGCAAGCTGGGACAGGGGGCGTACCGGACAACTAATGAAAAACTGTTTTTT.

J is TRBJ2-3 and V is TRBV5-1; 7 nucleotides align to TRBD2. Germline-derived CDR1 and CDR2 are SGHRS and YFSETQ. This CDR3 contains 17 residues. V shed 6 bases, J shed 0 bases, and the junction held 13 bases outside the gene matches. The DNA for the CDR3 is TGCGCCAGCAAGATAGGGTTAGCGGGTTTTAGCACAGATACGCAGTATTTT. Protein product: CASKIGLAGFSTDTQYF.

This clone appeared a few times. The V call is TRBV7-9, the J call TRBJ2-1; 7 bases are a match to TRBD1. After removal of 5 bases from V and 2 bases from J, the junction contained 6 bases not matched to a gene. Germline CDR1 reads SEHNR; CDR2 reads FQNEAQ (reference sequence). The CDR3 loop spans 15 amino acids. Written as DNA, the CDR3 is TGTGCCAGCAGCCCCCCGGGACAGACCTACAATGAGCAGTTCTTC. Protein sequence: CASSPPGQTYNEQFF.

This chain uses TRBV9 with TRBJ1-6, with D perhaps TRBD1 (5 bases). V was clipped by 2 bases and J by 5 bases, with 14 bases between them. The CDR3 has 16 residues. The germline V gene encodes CDR1 SGDLS and CDR2 YYNGEE. The CDR3 sequence is CASSVGTGLDNSPLHF. The CDR3 region has the DNA TGTGCCAGCAGCGTGGGGACTGGGTTGGATAATTCACCCCTCCACTTT. The full variable domain, in which reference TRBV9 and TRBJ1-6 provide the parts outside the CDR3, is DSGVTQTPKHLITATGQRVTLRCSPRSGDLSVYWYQQSLDQGLQFLIQYYNGEERAKGNILERFSAQQFPDLHSELNLSSLELGDSALYFCASSVGTGLDNSPLHFGNGTRLTVT.

The chain uses TRBV28 and TRBJ1-6, with D perhaps matching TRBD1 (5 bases). The length of the CDR3 is 14 residues. The germline V gene has CDR1 MDHEN and CDR2 SYDVKM. Trimming removed 3 bases from V and 8 bases from J, with 11 bases in between. The DNA of the CDR3 is TGTGCCAGCAGTTTCCAGGGTTTGGATTCACCCCTCCACTTT. Its protein product is CASSFQGLDSPLHF.

The chain links TRBV28 to TRBJ2-1; D is unclear. The germline V gene encodes CDR1 MDHEN and CDR2 SYDVKM. V lost 9 bases and J lost 8, with 14 bases in between. CDR3 size: 12 residues. Written as DNA, the CDR3 is TGTGCCAGTTACGAGCCCCCCCATGAGCAGTTCTTC. Translation: CASYEPPHEQFF.

The chain carries TRBV6-5 and TRBJ1-2; a weak D match, TRBD1 (5 bases). Trimming removed 2 bases from V and 10 bases from J, with 11 bases in between. The CDR3 contains 12 residues. The V gene's germline CDR1 is MNHEY and CDR2 SVGAGI. The CDR3 reads CASSYRGRDYTF. CDR3 in DNA: TGTGCCAGCAGTTACCGTGGCAGGGACTACACCTTC.

Concerning this clone: Other DNA sequences of this sample code for an identical CDR3. The chain couples TRBV15 to TRBJ1-5; D is perhaps TRBD1 (6 bases). With 0 bases removed from V and 4 bases from J, the gap between germline ends came to 10 bases. CDR1 and CDR2 from the germline V gene are LNHNV and YYDKDF (reference sequence). The CDR3 is 15 residues long. This chain's CDR3 is CATSRDLGGNQPQHF. The CDR3 DNA reads as TGTGCCACCAGCAGAGATCTAGGGGGAAATCAGCCCCAGCATTTT.